This TCR beta chain originates from a study of blood T cell repertoires in COVID-19. In the study overall: Samples came from the United States, Italy and Spain, spanning acute and convalescent COVID-19.

Sequenced by immunoSEQ multiplex PCR; TCRdb stores in-frame clones only, minus some. The profile covers around 71,000 clones, with about 80% appearing a single time and approximately 7% taken by the ten largest. The CDR3 is made up of 17 amino acids. Germline V gene sequence: CDR1 KGHDR, CDR2 SFDVKD. The V and J ends lost 2 bases and 6 bases, in that order; junction bases with no gene match: 8. The sequence was collected from a young man with COVID-19, enrolled during active disease. Sample: peripheral blood. This chain links TRBV24-1 with TRBJ1-5, with 11 bases identical to TRBD1. The CDR3 loop is CATSDSRTGGRGQPQHF. The CDR3 DNA sequence: TGTGCCACCAGTGATTCCCGGACAGGGGGCAGGGGTCAGCCCCAGCATTTT.